This entry lists 16 T cell receptor beta chains sequenced from one sample in a study of blood T cells in healthy people across ages. Primers used in a second PCR of about 7 to 11 cycles were a sample-barcoded 5' primer and a J-beta primer mix. TCRdb analysed the 5' RACE reads with MiXCR anew, one entry per CDR3 protein. Of around 800,000 distinct CDR3 sequences listed, roughly 50% are singletons. The sample comprised blood. Receptors were obtained from a man older than 75 in good health.

The chain couples TRBV10-3 to TRBJ2-2; 7 bases map to TRBD1. Germline values: CDR1 ENHRY, CDR2 SYGVKD. The CDR3 loop spans 16 amino acids. Losses at the gene ends were 7 bases for V and 0 bases for J; bases not matched to a gene: 8. CDR3 in DNA: TGTGCCATCACTTCCCCAGGGGGACCGAACACCGGGGAGCTGTTTTTT. It encodes CAITSPGGPNTGELFF.

This clonotype occurred a few times. The rearrangement uses TRBV29-1 and TRBJ1-2, with 7 nucleotides matching TRBD1. Germline assignment: CDR1 SQVTM and CDR2 ANQGSEA. With 7 bases clipped from V and 4 bases from J, the junction kept 6 bases outside the gene matches. CDR3 length: 12 residues. CDR3 DNA sequence: TGCAGCGCACTAGGGGGCACCTATGGCTACACCTTC. Translation: CSALGGTYGYTF. Full variable domain (remainder filled in from reference TRBV29-1 and TRBJ1-2): SAVISQKPSRDICQRGTSLTIQCQVDSQVTMMFWYRQQPGQSLTLIATANQGSEATYESGFVIDKFPISRPNLTFSTLTVSNMSPEDSSIYLCSALGGTYGYTFGSGTRLTVV.

This chain uses TRBV3-1 with TRBJ2-7, with 7 bases lining up with TRBD2. V shed 0 bases, J shed 2 bases, and the junction held 10 bases outside the gene matches. Germline loops: CDR1 LGHDT, CDR2 YNNKEL (reference sequence). This CDR3 comprises 17 residues. This CDR3 is CASSQDEGRAGTYEQYF. The CDR3 coding sequence is TGTGCCAGCAGCCAAGATGAGGGACGAGCGGGGACCTACGAGCAGTACTTC.

CDR3 loop: CAAVGNTEAFF. In nucleotides, the CDR3 is TGTGCCGCCGTCGGGAACACTGAAGCTTTCTTT. V and J are TRBV28 and TRBJ1-1; D is unresolved. V dropped 11 bases and J dropped 1 base, with 8 bases sitting between them. There are 11 residues in the CDR3. The germline V gene has CDR1 MDHEN and CDR2 SYDVKM.

This clonotype has just a few counts. V and J are TRBV29-1 and TRBJ2-7; 14 nucleotides align to TRBD2. The CDR3 has 15 amino acids. Germline V CDR1 and CDR2: SQVTM, ANQGSEA. The trim removed 4 bases at V and 7 bases at J, leaving 9 bases unmatched. For the CDR3, the DNA is TGCAGCGTTGTGGGGACTAGCGGGAGTACCGATGAGCAGTACTTC. This encodes CSVVGTSGSTDEQYF.

The gene calls are TRBV12-3 or TRBV12-4 and TRBJ1-6; 7 bases fit TRBD1. J was trimmed by 8 bases and V by 5 bases; bases with no gene match: 3. The CDR3 totals 13 residues. CDR3 in DNA: TGTGCCAGCAGTGCAGGGGGAGATTCACCCCTCCACTTT. This encodes CASSAGGDSPLHF.

The chain joins TRBV7-6 to TRBJ2-7; perhaps TRBD1 as D (5 bases). The assigned J gene may be wrong: the sequence end matches TRBJ2-5 better. CDR3 length: 12 amino acids. Germline CDR1 reads SGHVS; CDR2 reads FNYEAQ. The DNA of the CDR3 is TGTGCCAGCAGAAGTGGGGCCGAGACCCAGTACTTC. Protein product: CASRSGAETQYF.

This clonotype showed up just a few times. The gene calls are TRBV7-8 and TRBJ2-3; tentative D call: TRBD2 (5 bases). Germline V gene lookup returns CDR1 SGHVS and CDR2 FQNEAQ. The CDR3 has 13 residues. Trimming took 5 bases from V and 7 from J, leaving 13 bases between them. The CDR3 here is CASSPITGNTQYF. Here the CDR3 DNA reads TGTGCCAGCAGCCCAATAACGGGGAATACGCAGTATTTT.

The V gene is TRBV5-1, the J gene TRBJ1-1; 9 bases align to TRBD1. The germline V gene has CDR1 SGHRS and CDR2 YFSETQ. This CDR3 has 15 residues. V lost 2 bases to trimming and J lost 6 bases; unmatched junction nucleotides: 8. CDR3 amino acids: CASSFGDRDNSEAFF. CDR3 bases: TGCGCCAGCAGCTTTGGGGACAGGGACAATTCTGAAGCTTTCTTT.

The V gene is TRBV9, the J gene TRBJ1-2; the D is unclear. V was trimmed by 3 bases and J by 8 bases, leaving 17 bases between them. This CDR3 is 14 amino acids long. Germline CDR1 reads SGDLS; CDR2 reads YYNGEE. The CDR3 DNA reads TGTGCCAGCAGCGCGGCGCCTGCCAGCTGGGGCTACACCTTC. It yields the protein CASSAAPASWGYTF.

This clonotype was picked up a small number of times. The rearrangement joins TRBV18 to TRBJ2-7, with 7 bases identical to TRBD1. Trimming removed 2 bases from V and 3 bases from J; junction bases left unmatched: 7. The CDR3 length is 15 residues. Germline-derived CDR1 and CDR2 are KGHSH and LQKENI. The CDR3 DNA follows: TGTGCCAGCTCACCAAGTCCGGGACAGCTCTACGAGCAGTACTTC. Protein: CASSPSPGQLYEQYF.

The sample holds many counts of this clonotype. The V call is TRBV10-3, the J call TRBJ2-5; 14 nucleotides line up with TRBD2. CDR1 and CDR2 from the germline V gene are ENHRY and SYGVKD. CDR3 length: 17 residues. The trim removed 4 bases at V and 2 bases at J, leaving 6 bases unmatched. CDR3 loop: CAISATGTSGRQETQYF. Here the CDR3 DNA reads TGTGCCATCAGTGCCACCGGGACTAGCGGGAGACAAGAGACCCAGTACTTC.

CDR3 region: CASSESGQPKYNEQFF. The CDR3 DNA reads TGCGCCAGCAGTGAGTCGGGACAGCCAAAGTACAATGAGCAGTTCTTC. The chain couples TRBV10-2 to TRBJ2-1; TRBD1 agrees at 7 bases. The ends lost 0 bases at V and 4 bases at J; junction bases unmatched: 6. This CDR3 has 16 amino acids. Germline V gene data show CDR1 as WSHSY and CDR2 as SAAADI.

The chain couples TRBV20-1 to TRBJ1-6, with D perhaps TRBD1 (6 bases). The V gene's germline CDR1 is DFQATT and CDR2 SNEGSKA (reference sequence). V lost 3 bases to trimming and J lost 9 bases, with 15 bases between them. This CDR3 is built from 14 residues. Here the CDR3 DNA reads TGCAGTGCTAGGCCGGGGGGGCGCGGTTCACCCCTCCACTTT. It specifies CSARPGGRGSPLHF.

This chain joins TRBV5-1 and TRBJ2-5; D gene uncertain. The CDR3 is 16 amino acids. The V end lost 4 bases, the J end lost 0 bases, and 16 bases lay between the germline ends. Germline V lookup: CDR1 SGHRS, CDR2 YFSETQ. The CDR3 region is CASSGTTGPYQETQYF. The CDR3 region has the DNA TGCGCCAGCAGCGGTACAACCGGCCCGTACCAAGAGACCCAGTACTTC.

CDR3 region: CSARDPGREQFF. As DNA, the CDR3 is TGCAGTGCTAGAGACCCCGGCCGGGAGCAGTTCTTC. The chain carries TRBV20-1 and TRBJ2-1; no definite D call. Germline V gene sequence: CDR1 DFQATT, CDR2 SNEGSKA (reference sequence). This CDR3 comprises 12 residues. Trimming shortened V by 0 bases and J by 10 bases, and 10 bases separated the two germline ends.